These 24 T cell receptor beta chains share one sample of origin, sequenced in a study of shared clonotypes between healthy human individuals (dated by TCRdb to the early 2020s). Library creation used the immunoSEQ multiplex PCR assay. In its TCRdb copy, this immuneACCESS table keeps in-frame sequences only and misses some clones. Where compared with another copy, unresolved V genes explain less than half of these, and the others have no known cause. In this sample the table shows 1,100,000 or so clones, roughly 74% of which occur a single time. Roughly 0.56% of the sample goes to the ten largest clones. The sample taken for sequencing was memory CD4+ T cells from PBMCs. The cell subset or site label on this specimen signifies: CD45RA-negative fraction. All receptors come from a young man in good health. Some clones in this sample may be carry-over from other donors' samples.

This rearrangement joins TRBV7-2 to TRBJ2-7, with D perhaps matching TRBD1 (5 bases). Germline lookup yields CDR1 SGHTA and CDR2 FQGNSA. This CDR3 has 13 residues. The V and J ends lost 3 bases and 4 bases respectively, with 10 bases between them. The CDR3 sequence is CASSLGRLYEQYF. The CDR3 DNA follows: TGTGCCAGCAGCTTGGGGCGGTTGTACGAGCAGTACTTC.

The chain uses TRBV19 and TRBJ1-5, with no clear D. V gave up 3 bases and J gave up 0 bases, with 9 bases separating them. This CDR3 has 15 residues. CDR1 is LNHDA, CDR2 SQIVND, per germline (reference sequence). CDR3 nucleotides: TGTGCCAGTAGTATGGGAGGGAATAGCAATCAGCCCCAGCATTTT. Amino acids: CASSMGGNSNQPQHF.

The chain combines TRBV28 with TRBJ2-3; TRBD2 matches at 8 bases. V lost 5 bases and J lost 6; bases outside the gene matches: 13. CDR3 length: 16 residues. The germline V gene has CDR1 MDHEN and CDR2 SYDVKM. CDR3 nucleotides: TGTGCCAGCAGTCCCAGCCGGGGGGGGGCTTTTGATACGCAGTATTTT. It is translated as CASSPSRGGAFDTQYF. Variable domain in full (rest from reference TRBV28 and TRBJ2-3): DVKVTQSSRYLVKRTGEKVFLECVQDMDHENMFWYRQDPGLGLRLIYFSYDVKMKEKGDIPEGYSVSREKKERFSLILESASTNQTSMYLCASSPSRGGAFDTQYFGPGTRLTVL.

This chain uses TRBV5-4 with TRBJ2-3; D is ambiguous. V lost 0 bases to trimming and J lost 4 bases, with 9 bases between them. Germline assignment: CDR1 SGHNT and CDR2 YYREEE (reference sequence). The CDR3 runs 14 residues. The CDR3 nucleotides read TGTGCCAGCAGCTTGGCCGTTTGGGCAGATACGCAGTATTTT. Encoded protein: CASSLAVWADTQYF. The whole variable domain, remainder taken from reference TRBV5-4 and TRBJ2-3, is ETGVTQSPTHLIKTRGQQVTLRCSSQSGHNTVSWYQQALGQGPQFIFQYYREEENGRGNFPPRFSGLQFPNYSSELNVNALELDDSALYLCASSLAVWADTQYFGPGTRLTVL.

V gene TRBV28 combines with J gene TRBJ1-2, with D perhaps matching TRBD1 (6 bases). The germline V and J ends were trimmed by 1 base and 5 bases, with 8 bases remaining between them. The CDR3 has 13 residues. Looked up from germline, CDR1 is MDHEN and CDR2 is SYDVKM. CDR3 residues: CASSLLQGYGYTF. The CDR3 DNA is TGTGCCAGCAGTTTATTACAGGGTTATGGCTACACCTTC.

The CDR3 protein is CASRDRVLDIYF. CDR3 DNA: TGTGCCAGTCGGGACAGGGTCCTCGACATATATTTT. The V gene is TRBV28, the J gene TRBJ1-3; the match to TRBD1 covers 9 bases. The CDR3 extends over 12 amino acids. V was pared by 9 bases and J by 12 bases, with 9 bases of the junction left unmatched. Germline V CDR1 and CDR2: MDHEN, SYDVKM.

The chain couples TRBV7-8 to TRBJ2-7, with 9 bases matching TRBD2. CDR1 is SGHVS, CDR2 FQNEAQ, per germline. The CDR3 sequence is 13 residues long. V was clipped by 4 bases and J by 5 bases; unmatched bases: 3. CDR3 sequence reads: CASSSQREDEQYF. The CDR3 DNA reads TGTGCCAGCAGCTCTCAGCGGGAGGACGAGCAGTACTTC.

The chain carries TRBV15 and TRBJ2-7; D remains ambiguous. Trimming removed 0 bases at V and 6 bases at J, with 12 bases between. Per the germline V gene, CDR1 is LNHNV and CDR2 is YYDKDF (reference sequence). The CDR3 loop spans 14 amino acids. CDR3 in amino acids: CATSRDIDNPEQYF. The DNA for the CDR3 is TGTGCCACCAGCAGAGATATAGACAACCCCGAGCAGTACTTC.

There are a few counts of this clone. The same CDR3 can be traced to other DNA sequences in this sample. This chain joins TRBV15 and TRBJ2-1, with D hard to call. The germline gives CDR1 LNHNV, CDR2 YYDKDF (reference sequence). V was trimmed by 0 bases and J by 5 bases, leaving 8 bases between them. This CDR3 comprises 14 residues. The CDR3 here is CATSRDRLDNEQFF. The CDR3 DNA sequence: TGTGCCACCAGCAGAGATCGACTGGACAATGAGCAGTTCTTC.

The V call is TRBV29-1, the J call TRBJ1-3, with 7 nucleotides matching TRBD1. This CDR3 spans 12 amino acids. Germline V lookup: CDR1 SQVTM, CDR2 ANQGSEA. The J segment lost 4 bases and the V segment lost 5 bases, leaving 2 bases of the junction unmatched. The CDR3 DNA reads TGCAGCGTTTGGACAGGAGGAAACACCATATATTTT. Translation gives CSVWTGGNTIYF.

CDR3 sequence reads: CASSLEFGQSYGYTF. The CDR3 DNA is TGTGCCAGCAGTTTAGAGTTCGGACAGAGCTATGGCTACACCTTC. The chain has TRBV28 and TRBJ1-2, with D maybe TRBD1 (6 bases). The CDR3 sequence is 15 residues long. Trimming pared 2 bases from V and 4 bases from J, leaving 14 bases between. Germline loops: CDR1 MDHEN, CDR2 SYDVKM.

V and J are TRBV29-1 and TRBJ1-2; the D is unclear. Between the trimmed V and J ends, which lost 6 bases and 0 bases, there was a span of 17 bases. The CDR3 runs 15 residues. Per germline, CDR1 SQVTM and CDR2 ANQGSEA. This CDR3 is CSVTGAPNANYGYTF. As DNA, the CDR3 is TGCAGCGTGACGGGAGCACCAAACGCTAACTATGGCTACACCTTC.

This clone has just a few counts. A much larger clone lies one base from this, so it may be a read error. The CDR3 region has the DNA TGTGCCAGCAGCCGGACTGACTATGGCTACACCTTC. It encodes CASSRTDYGYTF. The chain combines TRBV14 with TRBJ1-2, with D unresolved. V was pared by 4 bases and J by 3 bases, with 6 bases between. The V gene's germline CDR1 is SGHDN and CDR2 FVKESK. The CDR3 is made up of 12 amino acids.

The CDR3 sequence: CASSLVGLTSTDTQYF. The CDR3 DNA sequence: TGTGCCAGCAGCTTGGTAGGGTTAACGAGCACAGATACGCAGTATTTT. The rearrangement uses TRBV5-6 and TRBJ2-3; D unresolved. From germline, CDR1 is SGHDT and CDR2 YYEEEE. Trimming shortened V by 0 bases and J by 0 bases, and 11 bases separated the two germline ends. The length of the CDR3 is 16 residues. The whole variable domain, remainder taken from reference TRBV5-6 and TRBJ2-3, is DAGVTQSPTHLIKTRGQQVTLRCSPKSGHDTVSWYQQALGQGPQFIFQYYEEEERQRGNFPDRFSGHQFPNYSSELNVNALLLGDSALYLCASSLVGLTSTDTQYFGPGTRLTVL.

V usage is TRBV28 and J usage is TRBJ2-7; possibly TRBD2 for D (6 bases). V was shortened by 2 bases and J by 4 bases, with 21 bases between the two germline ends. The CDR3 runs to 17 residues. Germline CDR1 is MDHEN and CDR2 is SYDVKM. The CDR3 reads CASSLGPGQLGGYEQYF. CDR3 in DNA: TGTGCCAGCAGTTTAGGTCCTGGACAATTGGGGGGTTACGAGCAGTACTTC. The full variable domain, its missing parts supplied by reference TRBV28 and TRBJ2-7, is DVKVTQSSRYLVKRTGEKVFLECVQDMDHENMFWYRQDPGLGLRLIYFSYDVKMKEKGDIPEGYSVSREKKERFSLILESASTNQTSMYLCASSLGPGQLGGYEQYFGPGTRLTVT.

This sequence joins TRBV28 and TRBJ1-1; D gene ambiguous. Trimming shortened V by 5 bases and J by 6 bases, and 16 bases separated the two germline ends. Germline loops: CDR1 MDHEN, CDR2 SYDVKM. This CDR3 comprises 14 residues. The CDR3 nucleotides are TGTGCCAGCAGTCCCCTAGGGTTAGGTGCTGAAGCTTTCTTT. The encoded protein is CASSPLGLGAEAFF.

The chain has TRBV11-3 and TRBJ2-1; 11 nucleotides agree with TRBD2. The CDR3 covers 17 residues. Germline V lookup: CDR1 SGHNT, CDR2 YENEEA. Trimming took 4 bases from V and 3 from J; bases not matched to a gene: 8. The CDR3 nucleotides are TGTGCCAGCAGCTCAACCCTGACTAGCGGGAACTACAATGAGCAGTTCTTC. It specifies CASSSTLTSGNYNEQFF.

CDR3 DNA: TGTGCCAGCAGCGTGAGGGACAGGGGCGCGGCAGATACGCAGTATTTT. Its translation is CASSVRDRGAADTQYF. J is TRBJ2-3 and V is TRBV27; 10 positions match TRBD1. The V gene end was trimmed by 6 bases and the J gene end by 4 bases; junction bases not matched to a gene: 10. The germline V gene encodes CDR1 MNHEY and CDR2 SMNVEV (reference sequence). The CDR3 sequence is 16 residues long.

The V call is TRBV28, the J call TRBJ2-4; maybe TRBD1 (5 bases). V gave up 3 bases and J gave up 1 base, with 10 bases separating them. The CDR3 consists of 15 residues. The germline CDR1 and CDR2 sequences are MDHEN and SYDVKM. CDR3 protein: CASSLPGFAKNIQYF. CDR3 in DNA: TGTGCCAGCAGTTTGCCAGGGTTTGCCAAAAACATTCAGTACTTC.

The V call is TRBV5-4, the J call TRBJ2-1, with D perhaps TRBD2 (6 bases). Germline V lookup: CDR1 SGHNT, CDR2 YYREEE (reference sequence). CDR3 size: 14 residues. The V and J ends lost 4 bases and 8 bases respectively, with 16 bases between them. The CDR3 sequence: CASSLSGLLYEQFF. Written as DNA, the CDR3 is TGTGCCAGCAGCCTCTCGGGACTGCTGTATGAGCAGTTCTTC.

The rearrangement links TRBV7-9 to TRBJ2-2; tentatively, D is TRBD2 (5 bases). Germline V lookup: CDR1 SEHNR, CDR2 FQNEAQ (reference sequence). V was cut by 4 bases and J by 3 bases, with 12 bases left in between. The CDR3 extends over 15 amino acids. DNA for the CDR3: TGTGCCAGCAGCTCGACCCTCGGGGACACCGGGGAGCTGTTTTTT. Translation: CASSSTLGDTGELFF.

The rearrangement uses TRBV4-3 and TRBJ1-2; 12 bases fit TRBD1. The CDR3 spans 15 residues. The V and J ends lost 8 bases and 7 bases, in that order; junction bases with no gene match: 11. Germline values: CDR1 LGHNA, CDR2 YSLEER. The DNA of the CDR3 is TGCGCCAGCGGAGTGTCCGGGACAGGGGGCTTTGGCTACACCTTC. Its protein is CASGVSGTGGFGYTF.

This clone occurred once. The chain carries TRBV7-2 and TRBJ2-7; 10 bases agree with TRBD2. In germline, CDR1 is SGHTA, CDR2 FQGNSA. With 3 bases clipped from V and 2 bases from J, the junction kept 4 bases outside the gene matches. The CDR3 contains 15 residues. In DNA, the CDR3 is TGTGCCAGCAGCTTCGGAGCGGGAGGGCCCTACGAGCAGTACTTC. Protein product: CASSFGAGGPYEQYF.

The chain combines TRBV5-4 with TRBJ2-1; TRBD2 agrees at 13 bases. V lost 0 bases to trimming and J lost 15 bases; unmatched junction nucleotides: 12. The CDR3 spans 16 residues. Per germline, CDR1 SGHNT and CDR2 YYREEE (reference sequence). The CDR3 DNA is TGTGCCAGCAGCTTGGTAGGGACTAGCGGGATAGGTGGTACGTTCTTC. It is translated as CASSLVGTSGIGGTFF.